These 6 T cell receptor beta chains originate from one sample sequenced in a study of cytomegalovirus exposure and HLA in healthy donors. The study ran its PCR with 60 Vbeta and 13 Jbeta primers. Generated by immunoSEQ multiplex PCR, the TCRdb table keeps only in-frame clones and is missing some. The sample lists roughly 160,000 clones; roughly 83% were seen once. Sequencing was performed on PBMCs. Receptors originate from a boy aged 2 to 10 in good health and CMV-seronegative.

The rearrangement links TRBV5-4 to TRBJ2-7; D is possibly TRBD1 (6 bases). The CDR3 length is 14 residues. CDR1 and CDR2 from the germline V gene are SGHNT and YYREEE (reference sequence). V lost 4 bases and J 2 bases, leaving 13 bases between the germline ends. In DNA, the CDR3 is TGTGCCAGCAGCCCAGGGGATGCTACCTACGAGCAGTACTTC. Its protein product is CASSPGDATYEQYF.

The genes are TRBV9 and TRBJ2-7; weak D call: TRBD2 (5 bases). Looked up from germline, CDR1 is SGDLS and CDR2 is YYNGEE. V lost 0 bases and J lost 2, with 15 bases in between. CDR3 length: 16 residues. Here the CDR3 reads CASSVGSGLLPYEQYF. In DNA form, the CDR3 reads TGTGCCAGCAGCGTAGGATCGGGATTACTCCCCTACGAGCAGTACTTC.

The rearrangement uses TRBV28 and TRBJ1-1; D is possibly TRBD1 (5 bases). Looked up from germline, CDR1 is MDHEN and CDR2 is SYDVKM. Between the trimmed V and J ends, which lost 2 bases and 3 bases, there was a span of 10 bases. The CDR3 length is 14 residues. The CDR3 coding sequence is TGTGCCAGCAGTTTAGGGGGGTGGGACACTGAAGCTTTCTTT. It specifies CASSLGGWDTEAFF.

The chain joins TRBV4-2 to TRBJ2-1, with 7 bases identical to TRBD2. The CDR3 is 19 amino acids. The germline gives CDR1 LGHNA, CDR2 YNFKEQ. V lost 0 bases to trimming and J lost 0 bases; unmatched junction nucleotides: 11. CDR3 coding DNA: TGTGCCAGCAGCCAAGATGCCCCCGCTAGCGGCGGCTCCTACAATGAGCAGTTCTTC. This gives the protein CASSQDAPASGGSYNEQFF.

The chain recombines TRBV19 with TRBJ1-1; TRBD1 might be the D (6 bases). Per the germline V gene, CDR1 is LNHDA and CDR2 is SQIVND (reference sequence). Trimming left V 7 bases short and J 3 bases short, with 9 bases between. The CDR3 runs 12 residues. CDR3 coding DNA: TGTGCCAGTAAACAGGGAGACACTGAAGCTTTCTTT. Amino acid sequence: CASKQGDTEAFF.

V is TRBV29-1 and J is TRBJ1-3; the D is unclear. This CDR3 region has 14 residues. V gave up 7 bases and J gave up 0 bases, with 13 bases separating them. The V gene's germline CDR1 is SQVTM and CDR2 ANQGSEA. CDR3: CSAITAFSGNTIYF. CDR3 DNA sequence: TGCAGCGCAATTACAGCTTTCTCTGGAAACACCATATATTTT. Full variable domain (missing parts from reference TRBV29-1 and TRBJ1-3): SAVISQKPSRDICQRGTSLTIQCQVDSQVTMMFWYRQQPGQSLTLIATANQGSEATYESGFVIDKFPISRPNLTFSTLTVSNMSPEDSSIYLCSAITAFSGNTIYFGEGSWLTVV.